The rows below give T cell receptor beta chains drawn from one sample of a study of early T cells in non-severe SARS-CoV-2 infection. MiXCR, applied by TCRdb to the 5' RACE reads, yields one record per CDR3 protein. The table includes tens of thousands of distinct CDR3 sequences, 10% detected once. The sample here was whole blood, taken at baseline. The receptors originated from an adult who was a healthcare worker with PCR-confirmed SARS-CoV-2 infection or an uninfected control (not recorded which). Both conserved end residues are part of each CDR3. Clone size appears in some rows only: once, few, many, or a class for an expanded clone.

>.|TRBV5-4
CASSLGQGGDSPLHF
>many|TRBV5-1
CASSPRTGSNEQYF
>few|TRBV2
CASSTGSTGANVLTF
>many|TRBV6-5
CASSSDRGLGGELFF
>many|TRBV7-2
CASSLTGGVSGNTIYF
>many|TRBV5-4
CASSSGQGPTEQYF
>few|TRBV18
CASSPRPNRVGEQYF
>many|TRBV12-3/TRBV12-4
CASSLVVTGELFF
>.|TRBV15
CATSRDRTGLNIQYF
>.|TRBV18
CASSPPVYETQETQYF
>many|TRBV6-2/TRBV6-3
CASKDPVNTEAFF
>.|TRBV5-5
CASSLGTQNEKLFF
>few|TRBV5-6
CASSLQGGPTNEQFF
>.|TRBV6-1
CASSILGVGTEAFF
>few|TRBV29-1
CSAGEGMNTEAFF
>.|TRBV7-3
CASSTAGGRADEQFF
>many|TRBV5-1
CASSLRVAGQETQYF
>few|TRBV7-2
CASSLGLLAGVEQYF
>.|TRBV29-1
CSVASGGGYEQYF
>few|TRBV21-1
CASSNSTPFKTGHTEAFF
>.|TRBV5-1
CASSLVGGNQPQHF
>few|TRBV2
CASIRDQYNEQFF
>.|TRBV2
CASSSPGLAGGGDTGELFF
>many|TRBV30
CAWAVNTEAFF
>many|TRBV11-2
CASSLAAVPNSPLHF
>many|TRBV5-6
CASSFLTDRASKETQYF
>few|TRBV24-1
CATSDRRQVGVRRRELFF
>few|TRBV20-1
CSARRGSYGYTF
>few|TRBV7-9
CASSYSGRPKLADTQYF
>many|TRBV27
CASSPDRSSYEQYF
>.|TRBV29-1
CSVEDGGLSGEQFF
>many|TRBV7-2
CASSSSSSTDTQYF
>few|TRBV6-4
CASSLEPDTSTDTQYF
>few|TRBV12-3/TRBV12-4
CASSLAATGARGSLHF
>.|TRBV28
CASRRTGWEKLFF
>few|TRBV24-1
CATSDLTGTGITGELFF
>.|TRBV18
CASSPQGAQGYEQYF
>.|TRBV9
CASTLLGGNEQFF
>many|TRBV6-5
CASTLRLFF
>few|TRBV7-2
CASSPRQAGTNNEQFF
>.|TRBV12-3/TRBV12-4
CASRVSSTDTQYF
>many|TRBV28
CASSLRDLYNEQFF
>.|TRBV20-1
CSARGTSSYEQYF
>few|TRBV5-5
CASSYRGRGEQYF
>few|TRBV3-1
CASSQSPSGGAKQYF
>many|TRBV28
CASSKGLVTGGHYEQYF
>.|TRBV5-1
CASSWWTETDTQYF
>many|TRBV2
CASSDNRGLNTEAFF